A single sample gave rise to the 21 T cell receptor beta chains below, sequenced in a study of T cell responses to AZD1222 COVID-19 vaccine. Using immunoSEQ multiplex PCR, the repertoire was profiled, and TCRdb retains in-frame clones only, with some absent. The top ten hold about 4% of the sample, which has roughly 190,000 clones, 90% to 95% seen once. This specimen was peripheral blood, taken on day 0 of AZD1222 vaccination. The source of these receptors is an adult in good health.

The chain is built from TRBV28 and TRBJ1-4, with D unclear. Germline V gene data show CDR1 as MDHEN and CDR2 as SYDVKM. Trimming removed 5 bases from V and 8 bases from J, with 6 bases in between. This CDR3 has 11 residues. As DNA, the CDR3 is TGTGCCAGCAGTCCGGGGGAAAAACTGTTTTTT. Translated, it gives CASSPGEKLFF.

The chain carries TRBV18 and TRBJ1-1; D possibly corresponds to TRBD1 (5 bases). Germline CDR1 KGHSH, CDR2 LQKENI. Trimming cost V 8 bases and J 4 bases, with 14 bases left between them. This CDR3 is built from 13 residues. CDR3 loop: CASNQGRSTEAFF. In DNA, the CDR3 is TGTGCCAGCAACCAGGGAAGGAGCACTGAAGCTTTCTTT.

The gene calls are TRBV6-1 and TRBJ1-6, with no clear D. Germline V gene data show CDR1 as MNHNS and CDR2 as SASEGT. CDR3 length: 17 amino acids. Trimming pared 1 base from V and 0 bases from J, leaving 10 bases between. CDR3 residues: CASSEDGSSSYNSPLHF. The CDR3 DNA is TGTGCCAGCAGTGAAGATGGCAGCAGCTCCTATAATTCACCCCTCCACTTT.

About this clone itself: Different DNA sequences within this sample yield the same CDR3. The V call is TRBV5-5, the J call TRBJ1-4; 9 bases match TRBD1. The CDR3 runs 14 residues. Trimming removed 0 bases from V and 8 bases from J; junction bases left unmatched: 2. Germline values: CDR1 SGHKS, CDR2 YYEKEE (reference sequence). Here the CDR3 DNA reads TGTGCCAGCAGCTTGGGAGGGACAGGGGAAAAACTGTTTTTT. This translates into CASSLGGTGEKLFF.

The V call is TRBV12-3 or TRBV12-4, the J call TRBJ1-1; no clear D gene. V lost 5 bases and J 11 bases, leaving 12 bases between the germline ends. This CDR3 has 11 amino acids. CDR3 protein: CASSLPPRAFF. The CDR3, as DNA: TGTGCCAGCAGTCTTCCCCCGCGGGCTTTCTTT.

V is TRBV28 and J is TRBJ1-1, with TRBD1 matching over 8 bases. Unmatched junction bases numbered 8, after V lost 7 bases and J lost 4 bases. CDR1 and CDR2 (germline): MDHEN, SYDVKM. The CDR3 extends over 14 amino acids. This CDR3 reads CASIEDRDFTEAFF. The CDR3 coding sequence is TGTGCCAGCATTGAGGACAGGGACTTCACTGAAGCTTTCTTT.

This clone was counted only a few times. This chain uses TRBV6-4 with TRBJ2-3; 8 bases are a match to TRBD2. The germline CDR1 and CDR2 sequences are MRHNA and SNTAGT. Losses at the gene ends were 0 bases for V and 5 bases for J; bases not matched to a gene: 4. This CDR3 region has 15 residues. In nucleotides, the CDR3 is TGTGCCAGCAGTGACTCAGCGGGAGTGGTAGATACGCAGTATTTT. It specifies CASSDSAGVVDTQYF.

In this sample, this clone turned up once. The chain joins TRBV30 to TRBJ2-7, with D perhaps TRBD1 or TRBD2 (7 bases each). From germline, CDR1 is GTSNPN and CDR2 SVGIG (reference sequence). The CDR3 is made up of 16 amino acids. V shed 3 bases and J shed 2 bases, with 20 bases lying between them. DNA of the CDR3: TGTGCCTGGAGCCCAAGGGGGCGGGGGAGGCCCTACGAGCAGTACTTC. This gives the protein CAWSPRGRGRPYEQYF. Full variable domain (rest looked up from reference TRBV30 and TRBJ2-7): SQTIHQWPATLVQPVGSPLSLECTVEGTSNPNLYWYRQAAGRGLQLLFYSVGIGQISSEVPQNLSASRPQDRQFILSSKKLLLSDSGFYLCAWSPRGRGRPYEQYFGPGTRLTVT.

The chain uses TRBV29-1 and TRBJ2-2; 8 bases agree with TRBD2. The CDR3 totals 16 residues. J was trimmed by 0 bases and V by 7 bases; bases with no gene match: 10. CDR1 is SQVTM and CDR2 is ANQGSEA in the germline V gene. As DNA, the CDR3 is TGCAGCGCCTACGGGCACGGGGGGGCGAACACCGGGGAGCTGTTTTTT. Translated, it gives CSAYGHGGANTGELFF.

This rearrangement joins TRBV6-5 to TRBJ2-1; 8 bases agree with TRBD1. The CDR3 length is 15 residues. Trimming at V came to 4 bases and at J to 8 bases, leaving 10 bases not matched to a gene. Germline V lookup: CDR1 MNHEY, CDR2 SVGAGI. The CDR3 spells CASSSAGGNLDEQFF. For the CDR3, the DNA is TGTGCCAGCAGTTCCGCAGGGGGCAATTTGGATGAGCAGTTCTTC.

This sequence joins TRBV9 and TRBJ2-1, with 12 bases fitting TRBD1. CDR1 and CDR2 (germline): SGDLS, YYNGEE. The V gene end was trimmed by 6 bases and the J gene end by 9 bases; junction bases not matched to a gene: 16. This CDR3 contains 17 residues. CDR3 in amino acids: CASTLTAGTGGEGEQFF. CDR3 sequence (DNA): TGTGCCAGCACCCTCACCGCCGGGACAGGGGGCGAAGGTGAGCAGTTCTTC.

The CDR3, as DNA: TGTGCCAGCAGTTTATTTCGGACAGGGGGCGTCAGTGGCTACACCTTC. Amino acids: CASSLFRTGGVSGYTF. V usage is TRBV27 and J usage is TRBJ1-2, with 11 bases fitting TRBD1. The V and J ends lost 1 base and 7 bases, in that order; junction bases with no gene match: 8. The CDR3 has 16 amino acids. Germline assignment: CDR1 MNHEY and CDR2 SMNVEV (reference sequence).

CDR3 DNA sequence: TGTGCCAGCAGGAGAGGGGGGATGAACACTGAAGCTTTCTTT. The encoded protein is CASRRGGMNTEAFF. J is TRBJ1-1 and V is TRBV6-4, with D maybe TRBD1 (6 bases). The ends were cut back, 6 bases at V and 0 bases at J, with 11 bases in the middle. Germline V gene lookup returns CDR1 MRHNA and CDR2 SNTAGT. The CDR3 runs 14 residues.

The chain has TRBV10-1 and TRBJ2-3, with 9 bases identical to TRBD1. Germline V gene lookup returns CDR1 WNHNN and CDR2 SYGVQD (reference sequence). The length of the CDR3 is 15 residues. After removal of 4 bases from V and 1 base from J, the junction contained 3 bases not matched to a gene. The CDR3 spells CASSADRGGTDTQYF. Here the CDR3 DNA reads TGCGCCAGCAGTGCGGACAGGGGAGGCACAGATACGCAGTATTTT.

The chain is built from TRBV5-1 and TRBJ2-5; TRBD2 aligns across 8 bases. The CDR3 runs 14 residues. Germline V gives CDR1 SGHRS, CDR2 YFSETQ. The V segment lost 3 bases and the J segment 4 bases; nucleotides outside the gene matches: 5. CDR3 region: CASSSFAGGETQYF. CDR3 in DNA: TGCGCCAGCAGCTCCTTTGCGGGGGGAGAGACCCAGTACTTC. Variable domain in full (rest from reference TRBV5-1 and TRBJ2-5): KAGVTQTPRYLIKTRGQQVTLSCSPISGHRSVSWYQQTPGQGLQFLFEYFSETQRNKGNFPGRFSGRQFSNSRSEMNVSTLELGDSALYLCASSSFAGGETQYFGPGTRLLVL.

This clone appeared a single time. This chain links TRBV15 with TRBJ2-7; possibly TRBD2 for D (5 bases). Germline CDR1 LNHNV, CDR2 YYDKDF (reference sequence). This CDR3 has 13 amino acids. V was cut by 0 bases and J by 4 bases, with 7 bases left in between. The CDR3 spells CATSRDRGYEQYF. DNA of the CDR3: TGTGCCACCAGCAGAGATCGGGGATACGAGCAGTACTTC.

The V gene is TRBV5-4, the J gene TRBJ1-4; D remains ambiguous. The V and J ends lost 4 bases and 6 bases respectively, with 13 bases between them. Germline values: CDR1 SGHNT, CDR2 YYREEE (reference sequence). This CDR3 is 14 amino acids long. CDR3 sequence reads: CASSRHSSDEKLFF. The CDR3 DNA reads TGTGCCAGCAGCCGGCACAGCAGTGATGAAAAACTGTTTTTT.

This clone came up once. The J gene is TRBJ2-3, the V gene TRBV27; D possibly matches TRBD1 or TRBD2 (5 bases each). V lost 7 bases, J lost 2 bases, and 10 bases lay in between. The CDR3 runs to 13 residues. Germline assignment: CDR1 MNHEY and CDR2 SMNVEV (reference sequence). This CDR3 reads CASTEGNTDTQYF. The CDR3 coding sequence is TGTGCCAGCACCGAGGGGAACACAGATACGCAGTATTTT.

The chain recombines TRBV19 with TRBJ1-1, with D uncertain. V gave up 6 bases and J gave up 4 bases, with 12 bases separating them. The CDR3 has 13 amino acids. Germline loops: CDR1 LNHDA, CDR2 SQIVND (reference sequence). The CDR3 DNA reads TGTGCCAGTAGGAGACCTGGGCGCACTGAAGCTTTCTTT. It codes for CASRRPGRTEAFF.

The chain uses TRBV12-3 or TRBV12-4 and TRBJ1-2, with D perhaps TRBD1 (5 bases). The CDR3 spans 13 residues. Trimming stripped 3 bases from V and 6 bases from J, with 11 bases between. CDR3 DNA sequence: TGTGCCAGCAGTTTTGGGGGAGGGGATGGCTACACCTTC. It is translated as CASSFGGGDGYTF.

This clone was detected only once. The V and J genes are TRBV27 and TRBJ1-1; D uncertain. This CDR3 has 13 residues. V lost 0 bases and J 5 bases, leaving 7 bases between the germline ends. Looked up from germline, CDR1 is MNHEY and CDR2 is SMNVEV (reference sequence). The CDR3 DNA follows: TGTGCCAGCAGTTTATCGCTAGGTACTGAAGCTTTCTTT. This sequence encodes CASSLSLGTEAFF.